The T cell receptor beta chain described here comes from a study of blood T cell repertoires in COVID-19. Germline V gene sequence: CDR1 LNHNV, CDR2 YYDKDF (reference sequence). The CDR3 loop spans 15 amino acids. The V and J ends lost 1 base and 4 bases, in that order; junction bases with no gene match: 2. As originally analysed: How many nucleated cells were present was estimated from reference gene primer amplification. Produced via immunoSEQ multiplex PCR; TCRdb's table is partial and in-frame only. V and J calls and clone size follow that table, whereas D and trimming were derived from the DNA. This sample has about 200,000 clones, with more than 75% found just once.

The chain uses TRBV15 and TRBJ1-5; TRBD1 agrees at 9 bases. The TCR originated in a man aged 35 to 55 with active or convalescent COVID-19. Sequencing input: peripheral blood. The CDR3 reads CATSRGGQGNQPQHF. Here the CDR3 DNA reads TGTGCCACCAGCAGAGGAGGACAGGGGAATCAGCCCCAGCATTTT.